Listed below are T cell receptor beta chains from one sample, sequenced in a study of cytomegalovirus exposure and HLA in healthy donors. Sequenced by immunoSEQ multiplex PCR; TCRdb stores in-frame clones only, minus some. The data hold around 60,000 clones, with under 95% observed a single time. Sequenced material: PBMCs. The receptor source for this set is a woman younger than 35 in good health and CMV-seronegative. CDR3s include the opening cysteine and the closing phenylalanine or tryptophan. The D gene is left open where the match is weak. Where a row states a size, it is once, few, many or the class of an expanded clone; other rows omit it.

clone size	V gene	D gene	J gene	CDR3 protein	CDR3 DNA
-	TRBV18	-	TRBJ2-7	CASSPVRAYEQYF	TGTGCCAGCTCACCGGTCCGAGCCTACGAGCAGTACTTC
-	TRBV15	TRBD2	TRBJ2-1	CATSRLAGTNEQFF	TGTGCCACCAGCAGGCTAGCGGGGACCAATGAGCAGTTCTTC
-	TRBV7-6	-	TRBJ2-1	CASSLAPRDEQFF	TGTGCCAGCAGCTTAGCGCCCAGGGATGAGCAGTTCTTC
-	TRBV28	TRBD2	TRBJ2-5	CASASGRTPETQYF	TGTGCCAGCGCCAGCGGGAGGACCCCAGAGACCCAGTACTTC
-	TRBV28	-	TRBJ2-2	CASSPRGYTGELFF	TGTGCCAGCAGCCCCAGGGGTTACACCGGGGAGCTGTTTTTT
-	TRBV7-2	TRBD2	TRBJ2-1	CASSLPAGGPMNEQFF	TGTGCCAGCAGCCTCCCAGCGGGAGGGCCGATGAATGAGCAGTTCTTC
-	TRBV20-1	-	TRBJ1-6	CSARKGGPLHF	TGCAGTGCTAGAAAAGGCGGACCCCTCCACTTT
-	TRBV6-1	-	TRBJ1-3	CASLDSRSGNTIYF	TGTGCCAGCTTAGACAGCCGCTCTGGAAACACCATATATTTT
-	TRBV7-6	-	TRBJ1-1	CASSLAAAVNTEAFF	TGTGCCAGCAGCTTAGCGGCGGCGGTGAACACTGAAGCTTTCTTT
-	TRBV4-1	-	TRBJ2-3	CASSPSSQANRLEERIDTQYF	TGCGCCAGCAGCCCAAGCTCTCAAGCGAATAGACTAGAAGAACGCATAGATACGCAGTATTTT
-	TRBV5-1	-	TRBJ1-1	CASTSDRPGNTEAFF	TGCGCCAGCACCAGTGACAGGCCAGGGAACACTGAAGCTTTCTTT
-	TRBV29-1	TRBD1	TRBJ2-6	CSVSDRGSGANVLTF	TGCAGCGTTTCGGACAGGGGCTCTGGGGCCAACGTCCTGACTTTC
-	TRBV5-1	-	TRBJ1-6	CASSPTTASTLHF	TGCGCCAGCAGCCCCACGACAGCCTCCACTCTCCACTTT
-	TRBV25-1	-	TRBJ1-4	CASSEGREKLFF	TGTGCCAGCAGTGAGGGGCGGGAAAAACTGTTTTTT
-	TRBV6-5	-	TRBJ1-6	CASHQGEGSPLHF	TGTGCCAGCCACCAGGGTGAAGGCTCACCCCTCCACTTT
-	TRBV18	TRBD1	TRBJ2-7	CASSAGRQGIYEQYF	TGTGCCAGCTCTGCTGGGAGACAGGGGATCTACGAGCAGTACTTC
-	TRBV10-2	-	TRBJ1-1	CASSETRRGTEAFF	TGCGCCAGCAGTGAGACCCGGAGGGGCACTGAAGCTTTCTTT
few	TRBV19	-	TRBJ1-5	CASSIGRAHQPQHF	TGTGCCAGTAGTATAGGCAGGGCACACCAGCCCCAGCATTTT
-	TRBV30	TRBD1	TRBJ2-5	CAWSVTGGETQYF	TGTGCCTGGAGTGTAACAGGGGGGGAGACCCAGTACTTC
-	TRBV7-2	-	TRBJ1-4	CASSPRTGDNEKLFF	TGTGCCAGCAGCCCCCGGACGGGGGATAATGAAAAACTGTTTTTT
-	TRBV5-1	TRBD2	TRBJ2-1	CASSFPGLAGSSGYNEQFF	TGCGCCAGCAGCTTTCCGGGACTAGCGGGTTCCTCGGGGTACAATGAGCAGTTCTTC
-	TRBV10-2	-	TRBJ1-6	CASSGGEGPNSPLHF	TGCGCCAGCAGTGGGGGGGAGGGACCAAATTCACCCCTCCACTTT